This T cell receptor (beta chain) was captured in a study of blood T cell repertoires in COVID-19. Study at large: Spain, Italy and the United States supplied samples that represented acute and convalescent COVID-19. T cells, B-cell-depleted T cells, or PBMCs provided the cDNA or gDNA that served as material.

Per the authors' pipeline: Amplification from reference gene primers served as the basis for estimated nucleated cell counts. Only in-frame clones appear in the TCRdb table, and some are missing; sequencing was by immunoSEQ multiplex PCR. V, J and clone size are taken as reported in that table, and D and trimming were inferred from the DNA itself. The data contain tens of thousands of clones, 89% of them singletons. The CDR3 is 15 amino acids. Trimming pared 5 bases from V and 0 bases from J, leaving 13 bases between. Germline CDR1 reads SEHNR; CDR2 reads FQNEAQ (reference sequence). Sequenced material: peripheral blood. This receptor was taken from a man aged 70-80 years with active or convalescent COVID-19. The chain links TRBV7-9 to TRBJ1-1, with D unclear. The chain's CDR3 is CASSQGRSVNTEAFF. CDR3 DNA sequence: TGTGCCAGCAGCCAAGGTCGCAGCGTGAACACTGAAGCTTTCTTT.